The rows below give T cell receptor beta chains drawn from one sample of a study of blood T cell repertoires in COVID-19. Profiling relied on immunoSEQ multiplex PCR, and the TCRdb table lists in-frame clones only, not all of them. The repertoire holds 150,000 or so clones, with roughly four fifths as singletons. The specimen was peripheral blood. The origin of the receptors is a woman aged 55 to 70 with acute or convalescent COVID-19. Each CDR3 is given with its conserved first and last residue. D genes are given only for firm matches. Some rows have no size entry. The others give once, few or many, or a class for an expanded clone.

d_call	j_call	v_call	clone_size	cdr3_nt	cdr3_aa
.	TRBJ1-1	TRBV6-5	.	TGTGCCAGCTCAGAGGAGGGTCGGTACACTGAAGCTTTCTTT	CASSEEGRYTEAFF
.	TRBJ1-1	TRBV18	.	TGTGCCAGCTCACCGGGGCTTCAGGGGCAAACTGAAGCTTTCTTT	CASSPGLQGQTEAFF
TRBD2	TRBJ2-7	TRBV19	few	TGTGCCAGTAGTATAGGCCTCCTAGGGACTAGCGGGACGTACGAGCAGTACTTC	CASSIGLLGTSGTYEQYF
TRBD1	TRBJ2-7	TRBV4-2	.	TGTGCCAGCAGCCAAGATCGAGGGACAGGGCGGCCCTACGAGCAGTACTTC	CASSQDRGTGRPYEQYF
TRBD1	TRBJ2-1	TRBV2	.	TGTGCCAGCAGTGAACCAGTGACAGGGGACACTTACAATGAGCAGTTCTTC	CASSEPVTGDTYNEQFF
.	TRBJ1-2	TRBV5-1	once	TGCGCCAGCAGCTTGGGAACGAGGCAGCTCGGCTATGGCTACACCTTC	CASSLGTRQLGYGYTF
.	TRBJ2-1	TRBV9	.	TGTGCCAGCAGCGCTCGCCCCCTCGATAGCTCCTACAATGAGCAGTTCTTC	CASSARPLDSSYNEQFF
TRBD2	TRBJ2-7	TRBV28	.	TGTGCCAGCAGCTCGACTAGCGGGAGTCGGGAGCAGTACTTC	CASSSTSGSREQYF
.	TRBJ2-4	TRBV18	.	TGTGCCAGCTCACCGGGGCAGTCGGACATTCAGTACTTC	CASSPGQSDIQYF
TRBD2	TRBJ2-2	TRBV27	.	TGTGCCAGCAGTTCCCTAGCGGGGGTGGTCCGGGAGCTGTTTTTT	CASSSLAGVVRELFF
TRBD2	TRBJ2-1	TRBV24-1	.	TGTGCCACCAGTGATCCTGTTCTAGCGGGAGGTAGGAATGAGCAGTTCTTC	CATSDPVLAGGRNEQFF
.	TRBJ2-2	TRBV5-4	once	TGTGCCAGCAGCTTGAGTTCGGGAATCGGGGAGCTGTTTTTT	CASSLSSGIGELFF
.	TRBJ2-5	TRBV10-3	few	TGTGCCATCTCCCCCCACAGGGGCGAAGGGGGGGAGACCCAGTACTTC	CAISPHRGEGGETQYF